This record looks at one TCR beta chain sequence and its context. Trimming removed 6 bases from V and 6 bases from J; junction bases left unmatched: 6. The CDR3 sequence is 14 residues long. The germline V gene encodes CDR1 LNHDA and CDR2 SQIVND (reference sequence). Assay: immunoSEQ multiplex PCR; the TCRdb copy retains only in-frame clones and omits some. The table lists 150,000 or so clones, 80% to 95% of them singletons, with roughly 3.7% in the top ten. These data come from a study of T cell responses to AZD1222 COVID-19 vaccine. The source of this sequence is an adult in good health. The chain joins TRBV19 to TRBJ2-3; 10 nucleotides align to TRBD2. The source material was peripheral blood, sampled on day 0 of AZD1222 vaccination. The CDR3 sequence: CASRVAGGTDTQYF. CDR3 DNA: TGTGCCAGTAGAGTAGCGGGAGGAACGGATACGCAGTATTTT.